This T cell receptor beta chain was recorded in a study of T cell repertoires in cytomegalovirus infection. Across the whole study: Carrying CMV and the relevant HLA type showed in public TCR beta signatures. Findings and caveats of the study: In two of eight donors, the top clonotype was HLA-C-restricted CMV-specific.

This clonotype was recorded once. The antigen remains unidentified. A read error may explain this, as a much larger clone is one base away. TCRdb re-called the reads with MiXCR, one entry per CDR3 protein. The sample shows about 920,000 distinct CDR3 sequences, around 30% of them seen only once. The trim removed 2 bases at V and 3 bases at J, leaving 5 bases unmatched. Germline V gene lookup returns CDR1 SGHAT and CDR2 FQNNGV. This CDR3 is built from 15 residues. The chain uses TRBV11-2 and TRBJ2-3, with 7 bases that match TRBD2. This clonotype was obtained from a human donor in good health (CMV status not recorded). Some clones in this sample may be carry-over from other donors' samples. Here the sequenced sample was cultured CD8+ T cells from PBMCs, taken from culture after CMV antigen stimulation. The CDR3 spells CASSLWGGETDTQYF. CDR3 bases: TGTGCCAGCAGCTTATGGGGGGGGGAGACAGATACGCAGTATTTT. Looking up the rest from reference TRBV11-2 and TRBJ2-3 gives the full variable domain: EAGVAQSPRYKIIEKRQSVAFWCNPISGHATLYWYQQILGQGPKLLIQFQNNGVVDDSQLPKDRFSAERLKGVDSTLKIQPAKLEDSAVYLCASSLWGGETDTQYFGPGTRLTVL.